A selection of T cell receptor beta chains follows, all from one sample in a study of CD8+ T cells in alopecia areata. The assay was immunoSEQ multiplex PCR, and TCRdb's table has in-frame clones only and misses some. The sample lists 150,000 to 200,000 clones; around three fifths were seen once. The source material was CD4+ T cells sorted from blood, sampled at week 24, from a patient treated with tofacitinib. The receptors shown here come from a human donor with alopecia areata. Both conserved end residues are part of each CDR3. The order of the fields is V gene, clone size, D gene, J gene, CDR3 protein, CDR3 DNA. A D gene is named only where the DNA matches it firmly. The listing skips clone size in some rows; elsewhere it reads once, few, many or a size class.

V gene: TRBV2; clone size: -; D gene: -; J gene: TRBJ2-7; CDR3 protein: CASSPRFEQYF; CDR3 DNA: TGTGCCAGCAGTCCTCGGTTCGAGCAGTACTTC
V gene: TRBV6-1; clone size: -; D gene: TRBD1; J gene: TRBJ2-2; CDR3 protein: CASSLGQGGTGELFF; CDR3 DNA: TGTGCCAGCAGTTTAGGACAGGGTGGCACCGGGGAGCTGTTTTTT
V gene: TRBV4-1; clone size: -; D gene: -; J gene: TRBJ1-5; CDR3 protein: CASSQEGGRSNQPQHF; CDR3 DNA: TGCGCCAGCAGCCAAGAGGGCGGCAGAAGCAATCAGCCCCAGCATTTT
V gene: TRBV29-1; clone size: -; D gene: -; J gene: TRBJ2-5; CDR3 protein: CSVERAGRSETQYF; CDR3 DNA: TGCAGCGTTGAAAGGGCAGGGCGGTCTGAGACCCAGTACTTC
V gene: TRBV9; clone size: few; D gene: -; J gene: TRBJ1-1; CDR3 protein: CASSVAGTEAFF; CDR3 DNA: TGTGCCAGCAGCGTAGCCGGGACTGAAGCTTTCTTT
V gene: TRBV30; clone size: -; D gene: -; J gene: TRBJ1-5; CDR3 protein: CAWSLGGSNQPQHF; CDR3 DNA: TGTGCCTGGAGTCTAGGGGGAAGCAATCAGCCCCAGCATTTT
V gene: TRBV29-1; clone size: -; D gene: -; J gene: TRBJ1-1; CDR3 protein: CSGGMNTEAFF; CDR3 DNA: TGCAGCGGGGGGATGAACACTGAAGCTTTCTTT
V gene: TRBV7-2; clone size: few; D gene: -; J gene: TRBJ2-5; CDR3 protein: CASSFASRGRAETQYF; CDR3 DNA: TGTGCCAGCAGCTTCGCAAGCAGGGGACGGGCGGAGACCCAGTACTTC
V gene: TRBV5-1; clone size: few; D gene: -; J gene: TRBJ1-2; CDR3 protein: CASSLTGKDGYTF; CDR3 DNA: TGCGCCAGCAGCTTGACAGGAAAAGATGGCTACACCTTC
V gene: TRBV7-2; clone size: -; D gene: -; J gene: TRBJ1-2; CDR3 protein: CASSPDRAGGYTF; CDR3 DNA: TGTGCCAGCAGCCCGGACCGGGCGGGAGGCTACACCTTC
V gene: TRBV4-1; clone size: few; D gene: -; J gene: TRBJ1-2; CDR3 protein: CASSQVGGALGGYTF; CDR3 DNA: TGCGCCAGCAGCCAAGTGGGGGGCGCTTTGGGTGGCTACACCTTC
V gene: TRBV30; clone size: -; D gene: TRBD1; J gene: TRBJ2-2; CDR3 protein: CAWSRGQGNTGELFF; CDR3 DNA: TGTGCCTGGAGTAGGGGGCAGGGAAACACCGGGGAGCTGTTTTTT
V gene: TRBV9; clone size: -; D gene: -; J gene: TRBJ1-2; CDR3 protein: CASSVEELNYGYTF; CDR3 DNA: TGTGCCAGCAGCGTAGAGGAGTTAAACTATGGCTACACCTTC
V gene: TRBV29-1; clone size: -; D gene: -; J gene: TRBJ2-5; CDR3 protein: CSVHRASGETQYF; CDR3 DNA: TGCAGCGTCCATCGAGCCAGTGGAGAGACCCAGTACTTC
V gene: TRBV10-3; clone size: few; D gene: -; J gene: TRBJ1-2; CDR3 protein: CAISNTGHRTYGYTF; CDR3 DNA: TGTGCCATCAGTAATACGGGACACCGGACCTATGGCTACACCTTC
V gene: TRBV27; clone size: -; D gene: -; J gene: TRBJ2-3; CDR3 protein: CASSLWVRGTDTQYF; CDR3 DNA: TGTGCCAGCAGTTTATGGGTTCGGGGGACAGATACGCAGTATTTT